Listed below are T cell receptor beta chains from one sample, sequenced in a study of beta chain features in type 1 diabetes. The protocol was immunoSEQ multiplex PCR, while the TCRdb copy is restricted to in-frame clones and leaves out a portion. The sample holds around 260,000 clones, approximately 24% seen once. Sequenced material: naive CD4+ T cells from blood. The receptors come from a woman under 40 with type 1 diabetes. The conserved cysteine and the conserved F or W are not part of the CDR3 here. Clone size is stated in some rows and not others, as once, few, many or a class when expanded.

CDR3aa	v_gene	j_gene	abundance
ASSGGETQY	TRBV5-1	TRBJ2-5	few
ASSRTGGNQPQH	TRBV2	TRBJ1-5	.
ASSLEATDTQY	TRBV5-1	TRBJ2-3	.
SVAPGQGNTEAF	TRBV29-1	TRBJ1-1	few
SILRGAEDYGYT	TRBV29-1	TRBJ1-2	.
ASSQVAPRVDTQY	TRBV4-1	TRBJ2-3	.
ASTLVRVANTEAF	TRBV28	TRBJ1-1	.
ASSIGGHTGELF	TRBV7-2	TRBJ2-2	.
ASSLRLAHEQF	TRBV5-6	TRBJ2-1	.
ARRTGGPSGTQY	TRBV27	TRBJ2-5	.
ASSATGDREKLF	TRBV9	TRBJ1-4	.
SVQGAEAF	TRBV29-1	TRBJ1-1	few
ATHRSGANVLT	TRBV28	TRBJ2-6	few
SVEVGGGYGYT	TRBV29-1	TRBJ1-2	few
ASSLDRVISYEQY	TRBV28	TRBJ2-7	.
SVEVGTGEKLF	TRBV29-1	TRBJ1-4	.
ASSRQGLLTYEQY	TRBV5-4	TRBJ2-7	.
ASSATGVNTEAF	TRBV7-9	TRBJ1-1	few
AWTGADEKLF	TRBV30	TRBJ1-4	.
ASSFQFEANTEAF	TRBV5-1	TRBJ1-1	.
ANNRDRAYEQY	TRBV2	TRBJ2-7	.
ASSDVGGLSYEQY	TRBV5-1	TRBJ2-7	once
ASSFGGTSANEQF	TRBV5-1	TRBJ2-1	few
ASSRGTSGFSYNEQF	TRBV5-1	TRBJ2-1	few
ASSIQASGSGADTQY	TRBV19	TRBJ2-3	.
SVNRGSSYEQY	TRBV29-1	.	.
ASSELTGKNIQY	TRBV6-1	TRBJ2-4	once
ASSSSGTQY	TRBV2	TRBJ2-5	few
ASSWRTSGVYNEQF	TRBV7-2	TRBJ2-1	.
AIGTSTTDTQY	TRBV10-3	TRBJ2-3	once
ATSRDWQGAYEQY	TRBV15	TRBJ2-7	.
ASSSRGLQPQH	TRBV2	TRBJ1-5	.
ASSHQGTGVDEQY	TRBV9	TRBJ2-7	.
ASSKRRLAGMETQY	TRBV7-8	TRBJ2-5	.
SVKRQGGGTDTQY	TRBV29-1	TRBJ2-3	few
ASSLTGELF	TRBV7-9	TRBJ2-2	few
ATRTAGDQETQY	TRBV15	TRBJ2-5	.
ASSYGGGQPQH	TRBV6-5	TRBJ1-5	few
ASSPSSGRSSYEQY	TRBV27	TRBJ2-7	.
ASSPGGWTEAF	TRBV14	TRBJ1-1	.
AWSVHRGMVGYT	TRBV30	TRBJ1-2	few
ASSLGLAEGWNEQF	TRBV5-4	TRBJ2-1	.
ASSQAPAGGAQETQY	TRBV4-2	TRBJ2-5	few
ASRAGRFTGYT	TRBV19	TRBJ1-2	.
AISGTSGISNEQF	TRBV6-5	TRBJ2-1	few
AIESGQGIYGYT	TRBV6-6	TRBJ1-2	.
ASSLQGWHQPQH	TRBV27	TRBJ1-5	.
ASSPLPGRGEQPQH	TRBV4-2	TRBJ1-5	few
ASSRAGGLDNEQF	TRBV5-1	TRBJ2-1	few
ASRWGVLNTEAF	TRBV19	TRBJ1-1	.
SVGRQGYEQY	TRBV29-1	TRBJ2-7	few
AWSGTSGSRDTQY	TRBV30	TRBJ2-3	.
ASRSGDYEQY	TRBV28	TRBJ2-7	.